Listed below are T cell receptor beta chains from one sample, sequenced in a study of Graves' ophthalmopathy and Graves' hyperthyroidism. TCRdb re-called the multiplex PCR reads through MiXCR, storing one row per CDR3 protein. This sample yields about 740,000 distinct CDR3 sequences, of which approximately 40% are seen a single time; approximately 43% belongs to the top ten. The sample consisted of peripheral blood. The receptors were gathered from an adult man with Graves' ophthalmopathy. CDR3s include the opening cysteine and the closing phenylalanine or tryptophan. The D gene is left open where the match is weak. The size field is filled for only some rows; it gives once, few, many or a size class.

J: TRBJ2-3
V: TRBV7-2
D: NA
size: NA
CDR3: CASSLNSADTQYF
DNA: TGTGCCAGCAGCTTAAACAGCGCAGATACGCAGTATTTT

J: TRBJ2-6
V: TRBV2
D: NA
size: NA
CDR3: CASSEALGANVLTF
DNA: TGTGCCAGCAGTGAAGCGCTCGGGGCCAACGTCCTGACTTTC

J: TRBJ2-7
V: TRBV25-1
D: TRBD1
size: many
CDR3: CASSGSGQGPYEQYF
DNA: TGTGCCAGCAGTGGCAGCGGACAGGGTCCCTACGAGCAGTACTTC

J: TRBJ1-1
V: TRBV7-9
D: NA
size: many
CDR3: CASSRRGPNTEAFF
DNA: TGTGCCAGCAGCCGACGGGGACCGAACACTGAAGCTTTCTTT

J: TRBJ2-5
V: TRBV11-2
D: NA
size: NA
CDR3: CASSPTGALGETQYF
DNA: TGTGCCAGCAGCCCTACGGGGGCTCTCGGGGAGACCCAGTACTTC

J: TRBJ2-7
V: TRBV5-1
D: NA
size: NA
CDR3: CASSSYGAQGGSYEQYF
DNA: TGCGCCAGCAGCTCGTATGGGGCGCAGGGCGGGTCCTACGAGCAGTACTTC

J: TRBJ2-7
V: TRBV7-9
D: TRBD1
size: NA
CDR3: CASSDKGTGSPYEQYF
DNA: TGTGCCAGCAGCGACAAGGGGACAGGGTCCCCCTACGAGCAGTACTTC

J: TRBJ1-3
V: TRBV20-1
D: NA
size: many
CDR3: CSASAGPGNTIYF
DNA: TGCAGTGCTAGTGCCGGGCCGGGAAACACCATATATTTT

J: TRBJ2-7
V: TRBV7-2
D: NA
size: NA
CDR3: CASSSMAGSYEQYF
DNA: TGTGCCAGCAGCTCCATGGCGGGCTCCTACGAGCAGTACTTC

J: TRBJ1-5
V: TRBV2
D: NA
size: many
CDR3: CASSEALHGGSNQPQHF
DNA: TGTGCCAGCAGTGAAGCGCTTCATGGGGGCAGCAATCAGCCCCAGCATTTT

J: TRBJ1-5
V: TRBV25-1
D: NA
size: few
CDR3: CASKGRASSQPQHF
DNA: TGTGCCAGCAAAGGACGAGCTAGTAGTCAGCCCCAGCATTTT

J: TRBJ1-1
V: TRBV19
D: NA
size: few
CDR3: CASSGPGLGNTEAFF
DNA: TGTGCCAGTAGTGGACCGGGGCTCGGGAACACTGAAGCTTTCTTT

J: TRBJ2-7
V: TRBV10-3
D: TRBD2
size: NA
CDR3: CAISDASGLAYEQYF
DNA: TGTGCCATCAGTGATGCTAGCGGGCTAGCTTACGAGCAGTACTTC

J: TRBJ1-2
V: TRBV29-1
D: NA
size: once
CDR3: CSVEGGQHGYTF
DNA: TGCAGCGTTGAAGGAGGACAACATGGCTACACCTTC

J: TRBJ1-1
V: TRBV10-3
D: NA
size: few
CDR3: CASSNPGGRNTEAFF
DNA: TGTGCCAGCAGCAACCCAGGCGGCCGGAACACTGAAGCTTTCTTT

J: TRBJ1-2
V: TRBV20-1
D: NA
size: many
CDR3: CSARAGSGYTF
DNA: TGCAGTGCTAGAGCAGGGAGCGGCTACACCTTC

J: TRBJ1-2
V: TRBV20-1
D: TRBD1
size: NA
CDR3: CSAEGQSNYGYTF
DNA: TGCAGTGCTGAGGGACAGAGTAACTATGGCTACACCTTC

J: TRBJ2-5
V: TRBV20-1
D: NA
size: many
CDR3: CSARVPGVVETQYF
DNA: TGCAGTGCTAGGGTTCCGGGCGTTGTTGAGACCCAGTACTTC

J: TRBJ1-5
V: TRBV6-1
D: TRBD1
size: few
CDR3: CASSARTGGPQHF
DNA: TGTGCCAGCAGTGCCCGGACAGGGGGGCCCCAGCATTTT

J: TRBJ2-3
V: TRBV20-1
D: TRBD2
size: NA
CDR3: CSASGSGRGTDTQYF
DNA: TGCAGTGCTAGTGGCAGCGGGAGAGGTACAGATACGCAGTATTTT

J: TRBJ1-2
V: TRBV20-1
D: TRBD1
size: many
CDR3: CSARVGQGSNYGYTF
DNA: TGCAGTGCTAGAGTTGGACAGGGAAGTAACTATGGCTACACCTTC

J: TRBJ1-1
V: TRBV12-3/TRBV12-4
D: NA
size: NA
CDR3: CASSLGTFEAFF
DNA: TGTGCCAGCAGTCTAGGGACATTTGAAGCTTTCTTT

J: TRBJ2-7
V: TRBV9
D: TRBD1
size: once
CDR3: CASSLRDRGYKQYF
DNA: TGTGCCAGCAGCTTACGGGACAGGGGGTACAAGCAGTACTTC

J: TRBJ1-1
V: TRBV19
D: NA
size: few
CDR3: CASTVDSSGTEAFF
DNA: TGTGCCAGTACGGTTGATAGTTCGGGAACTGAAGCTTTCTTT

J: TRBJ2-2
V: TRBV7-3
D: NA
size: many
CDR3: CASSSSSTGELFF
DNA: TGTGCCAGCAGCTCCTCTAGCACCGGGGAGCTGTTTTTT

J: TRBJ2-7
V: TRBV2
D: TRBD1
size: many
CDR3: CAGRDSSYEQYF
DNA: TGTGCCGGCCGGGACAGCTCCTACGAGCAGTACTTC

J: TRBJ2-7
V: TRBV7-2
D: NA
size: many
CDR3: CASSVFRAYEQYF
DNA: TGTGCCAGCAGCGTGTTCCGGGCCTACGAGCAGTACTTC

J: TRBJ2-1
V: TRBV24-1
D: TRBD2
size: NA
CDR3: CATSRTSGNEQFF
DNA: TGTGCCACCAGTCGGACTAGCGGCAATGAGCAGTTCTTC

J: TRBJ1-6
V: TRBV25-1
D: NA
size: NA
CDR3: CASSEFRSPLHF
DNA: TGTGCCAGCAGTGAATTTCGCTCACCCCTCCACTTT

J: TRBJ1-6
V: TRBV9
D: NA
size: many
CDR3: CASSVGLRERNSPLHF
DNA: TGTGCCAGCAGCGTAGGCCTCAGGGAACGTAATTCACCCCTCCACTTT

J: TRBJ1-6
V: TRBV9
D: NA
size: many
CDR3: CASSGRASNSPLHF
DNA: TGTGCCAGCAGCGGGCGGGCCAGCAATTCACCCCTCCACTTT

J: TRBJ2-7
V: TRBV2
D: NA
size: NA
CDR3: CASSLSTVFEQYF
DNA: TGTGCCAGCAGCCTATCGACGGTATTCGAGCAGTACTTC

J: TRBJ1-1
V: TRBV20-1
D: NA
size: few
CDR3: CSARDDESNTEAFF
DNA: TGCAGTGCTAGAGATGACGAATCGAACACTGAAGCTTTCTTT

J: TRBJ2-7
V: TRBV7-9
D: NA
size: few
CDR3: CASSLVLASDEQYF
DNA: TGTGCCAGCAGCTTAGTGTTGGCTAGCGACGAGCAGTACTTC

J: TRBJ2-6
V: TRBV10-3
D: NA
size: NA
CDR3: CASSPRRGGARGANVLTF
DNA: TGTGCCAGCAGTCCTCGAAGGGGGGGGGCGAGGGGGGCCAACGTCCTGACTTTC

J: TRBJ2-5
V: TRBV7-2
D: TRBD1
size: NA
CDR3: CASRRVIQGPQETQYF
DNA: TGTGCCAGCAGGAGAGTTATACAGGGGCCCCAAGAGACCCAGTACTTC

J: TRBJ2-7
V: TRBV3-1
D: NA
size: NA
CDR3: CASSLRTNYEQYF
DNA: TGTGCCAGCAGCCTAAGAACGAACTACGAGCAGTACTTC

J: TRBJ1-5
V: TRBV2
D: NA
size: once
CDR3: CASTTFRGANSNQPQHF
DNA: TGTGCCAGCACCACTTTCCGGGGGGCGAATAGCAATCAGCCCCAGCATTTT

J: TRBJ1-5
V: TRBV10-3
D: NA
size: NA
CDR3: CAIREGQGGNQPQHF
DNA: TGTGCCATCAGGGAGGGGCAGGGAGGCAATCAGCCCCAGCATTTT

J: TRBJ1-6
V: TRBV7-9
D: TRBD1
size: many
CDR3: CASSSGQRNSPLHF
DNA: TGTGCCAGCAGTTCGGGACAGAGAAATTCACCCCTCCACTTT

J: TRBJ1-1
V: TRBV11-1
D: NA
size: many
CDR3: CASSRTRGNTEAFF
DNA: TGTGCCAGCAGCCGGACCAGGGGGAACACTGAAGCTTTCTTT

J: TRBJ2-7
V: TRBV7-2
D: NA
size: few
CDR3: CASSLAETFEQYF
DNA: TGTGCCAGCAGCTTGGCCGAGACTTTCGAGCAGTACTTC

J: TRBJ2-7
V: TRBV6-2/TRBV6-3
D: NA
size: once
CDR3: CASSTGGIAYEQYF
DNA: TGTGCCAGCAGTACCGGAGGAATTGCCTACGAGCAGTACTTC

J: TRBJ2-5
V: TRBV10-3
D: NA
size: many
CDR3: CAISNQETQYF
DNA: TGTGCCATCAGTAACCAAGAGACCCAGTACTTC

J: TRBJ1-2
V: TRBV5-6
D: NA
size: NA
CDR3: CASSLGTAGGYTF
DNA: TGTGCCAGCAGCCTGGGGACTGCCGGAGGCTACACCTTC

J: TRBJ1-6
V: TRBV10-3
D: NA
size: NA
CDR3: CAISSREDNSPLHF
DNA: TGTGCCATCAGTTCCCGTGAAGATAATTCACCCCTCCACTTT

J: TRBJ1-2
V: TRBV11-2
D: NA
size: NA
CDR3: CASSPWGASGYTF
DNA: TGTGCCAGCAGCCCCTGGGGGGCGTCTGGCTACACCTTC

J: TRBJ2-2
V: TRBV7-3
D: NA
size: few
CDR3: CASSLTGMNTGELFF
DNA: TGTGCCAGCAGCTTAACGGGGATGAACACCGGGGAGCTGTTTTTT

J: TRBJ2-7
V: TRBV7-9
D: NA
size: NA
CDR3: CASSLSRGDEQYF
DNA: TGTGCCAGCAGCTTATCGCGAGGGGACGAGCAGTACTTC

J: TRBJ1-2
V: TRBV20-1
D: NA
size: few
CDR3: CSATRDANYGYTF
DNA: TGCAGTGCTACCCGGGACGCAAACTATGGCTACACCTTC

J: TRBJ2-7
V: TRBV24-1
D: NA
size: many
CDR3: CATSGGSSYEQYF
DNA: TGTGCCACCAGTGGGGGCAGCTCCTACGAGCAGTACTTC

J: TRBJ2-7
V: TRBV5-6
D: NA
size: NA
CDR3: CASSLNGPFLWEQYF
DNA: TGTGCCAGCAGCTTGAATGGCCCATTCCTATGGGAGCAGTACTTC

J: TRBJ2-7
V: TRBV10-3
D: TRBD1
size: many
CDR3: CATIRGQSSYEQYF
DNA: TGTGCCACCATCAGGGGACAGAGCTCCTACGAGCAGTACTTC

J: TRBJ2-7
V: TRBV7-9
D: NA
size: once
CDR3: CASSQDSRYERYF
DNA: TGTGCCAGCAGCCAAGATTCAAGGTACGAGCGGTACTTC

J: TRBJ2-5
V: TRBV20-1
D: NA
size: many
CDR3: CSASGGRGTETQYF
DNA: TGCAGTGCTAGTGGTGGGAGGGGGACGGAGACCCAGTACTTC